Listed below are T cell receptor beta chains from one sample, sequenced in a study of blood T cell repertoires in COVID-19. Method: immunoSEQ multiplex PCR; TCRdb's copy keeps in-frame clones and lacks some. Of a few hundred thousand clones listed, roughly 80% are singletons. Sequencing was carried out using PBMCs or T cells enriched from blood (not recorded which). The receptor set was obtained from a woman in her 50s who had recovered from COVID-19. Both conserved end residues are part of each CDR3. Each record gives: clone size, V gene, J gene, CDR3 length, D gene, CDR3 protein, CDR3 DNA. A D gene is named only where the DNA matches it firmly. Rows may omit the clone size; those that give it use once, few, many or a size class.

clone size: .; V gene: TRBV7-9; J gene: TRBJ1-5; CDR3 length: 13; D gene: .; CDR3 protein: CASSLTGNQPQHF; CDR3 DNA: TGTGCCAGCAGCTTAACGGGGAATCAGCCCCAGCATTTT
clone size: .; V gene: TRBV30; J gene: TRBJ1-2; CDR3 length: 14; D gene: .; CDR3 protein: CAWKVRRANYGYTF; CDR3 DNA: TGTGCCTGGAAAGTGCGGAGAGCTAACTATGGCTACACCTTC
clone size: .; V gene: TRBV5-1; J gene: TRBJ1-6; CDR3 length: 15; D gene: TRBD1; CDR3 protein: CASSLEGAQGSPLHF; CDR3 DNA: TGCGCCAGCAGCTTGGAGGGGGCGCAGGGGTCACCCCTCCACTTT
clone size: .; V gene: TRBV30; J gene: TRBJ1-1; CDR3 length: 13; D gene: .; CDR3 protein: CAWTRGLNTEAFF; CDR3 DNA: TGTGCCTGGACCCGAGGGTTGAACACTGAAGCTTTCTTT
clone size: .; V gene: TRBV6-4; J gene: TRBJ2-1; CDR3 length: 18; D gene: TRBD2; CDR3 protein: CASSALPIVTSGGNEQFF; CDR3 DNA: TGTGCCAGCAGTGCCCTACCCATCGTGACTAGCGGGGGAAATGAGCAGTTCTTC
clone size: .; V gene: TRBV4-1; J gene: TRBJ2-3; CDR3 length: 18; D gene: .; CDR3 protein: CASSLERAAGTHTDTQYF; CDR3 DNA: TGCGCCAGCAGCCTCGAAAGGGCTGCCGGGACTCACACAGATACGCAGTATTTT
clone size: .; V gene: TRBV3-1/TRBV3-2; J gene: TRBJ2-3; CDR3 length: 18; D gene: TRBD2; CDR3 protein: CASSRWTSGRAEGDTQYF; CDR3 DNA: TGTGCCAGCAGCCGCTGGACTAGCGGGAGGGCCGAGGGAGATACGCAGTATTTT
clone size: .; V gene: TRBV4-1; J gene: TRBJ2-7; CDR3 length: 18; D gene: .; CDR3 protein: CASSQGDPQGGVSYEQYF; CDR3 DNA: TGCGCCAGCAGCCAAGGGGACCCACAGGGAGGGGTTAGCTACGAGCAGTACTTC
clone size: .; V gene: TRBV19; J gene: TRBJ2-7; CDR3 length: 16; D gene: TRBD2; CDR3 protein: CASSIGSGGRTYEQYF; CDR3 DNA: TGTGCCAGTAGTATAGGGAGCGGGGGGCGTACCTACGAGCAGTACTTC
clone size: .; V gene: TRBV28; J gene: TRBJ2-1; CDR3 length: 16; D gene: TRBD2; CDR3 protein: CASREGGSSSYNEQFF; CDR3 DNA: TGTGCCAGCCGGGAGGGGGGATCGAGCTCCTACAATGAGCAGTTCTTC
clone size: .; V gene: TRBV6-5; J gene: TRBJ2-1; CDR3 length: 14; D gene: .; CDR3 protein: CASSPRDTYNEQFF; CDR3 DNA: TGTGCCAGCAGTCCCCGGGACACCTACAATGAGCAGTTCTTC
clone size: .; V gene: TRBV20-1; J gene: TRBJ2-1; CDR3 length: 12; D gene: TRBD2; CDR3 protein: CSASSGSYEQFF; CDR3 DNA: TGCAGTGCAAGTAGCGGGAGCTATGAGCAGTTCTTC
clone size: .; V gene: TRBV7-3; J gene: TRBJ2-1; CDR3 length: 13; D gene: .; CDR3 protein: CASSLQRGNEQFF; CDR3 DNA: TGTGCCAGCAGCTTACAACGCGGGAATGAGCAGTTCTTC
clone size: .; V gene: TRBV23-1; J gene: TRBJ2-7; CDR3 length: 17; D gene: TRBD1; CDR3 protein: CASSAQGGQGTPYEQYF; CDR3 DNA: TGCGCCAGCAGTGCACAAGGGGGACAGGGGACCCCCTACGAGCAGTACTTC
clone size: .; V gene: TRBV5-1; J gene: TRBJ2-3; CDR3 length: 16; D gene: TRBD2; CDR3 protein: CATSGTSGSGTDTQYF; CDR3 DNA: TGCGCCACCTCCGGGACTAGCGGGAGCGGGACAGATACGCAGTATTTT
clone size: .; V gene: TRBV2; J gene: TRBJ1-6; CDR3 length: 14; D gene: .; CDR3 protein: CASKSSSQGSPLHF; CDR3 DNA: TGTGCCAGCAAAAGTTCGTCCCAGGGTTCACCCCTCCACTTT
clone size: once; V gene: TRBV6-1; J gene: TRBJ1-2; CDR3 length: 15; D gene: .; CDR3 protein: CASSEVSGGAIGYTF; CDR3 DNA: TGTGCCAGCAGTGAAGTGTCTGGGGGGGCTATTGGCTACACCTTC
clone size: .; V gene: TRBV11-3; J gene: TRBJ2-3; CDR3 length: 16; D gene: TRBD1; CDR3 protein: CASSPDQGARTDTQYF; CDR3 DNA: TGTGCCAGCAGCCCAGACCAGGGGGCGCGGACAGATACGCAGTATTTT
clone size: few; V gene: TRBV4-1; J gene: TRBJ1-4; CDR3 length: 18; D gene: TRBD1; CDR3 protein: CASSQQKGQGAANEKLFF; CDR3 DNA: TGCGCCAGCAGCCAACAAAAGGGACAGGGGGCAGCTAATGAAAAACTGTTTTTT
clone size: .; V gene: TRBV18; J gene: TRBJ2-6; CDR3 length: 16; D gene: .; CDR3 protein: CASSPPGASGANVLTF; CDR3 DNA: TGTGCCAGCTCCCCACCGGGGGCTTCTGGGGCCAACGTCCTGACTTTC
clone size: few; V gene: TRBV18; J gene: TRBJ2-7; CDR3 length: 16; D gene: TRBD2; CDR3 protein: CASSLGLAGGLHEQYF; CDR3 DNA: TGTGCCAGCTCATTGGGACTAGCGGGAGGGCTCCACGAGCAGTACTTC
clone size: .; V gene: TRBV7-8; J gene: TRBJ1-2; CDR3 length: 14; D gene: TRBD1; CDR3 protein: CASRSDRAGYGYTF; CDR3 DNA: TGTGCCAGCAGATCAGACAGGGCGGGCTATGGCTACACCTTC
clone size: few; V gene: TRBV5-5; J gene: TRBJ2-1; CDR3 length: 14; D gene: TRBD1; CDR3 protein: CASSLATGINEQFF; CDR3 DNA: TGTGCCAGCAGCTTGGCGACAGGGATCAATGAGCAGTTCTTC
clone size: .; V gene: TRBV29-1; J gene: TRBJ2-2; CDR3 length: 14; D gene: TRBD1; CDR3 protein: CSVGDRANTGELFF; CDR3 DNA: TGCAGCGTTGGGGACAGGGCAAACACCGGGGAGCTGTTTTTT
clone size: .; V gene: TRBV19; J gene: TRBJ1-2; CDR3 length: 18; D gene: .; CDR3 protein: CASSIPSTTGLPSYGYTF; CDR3 DNA: TGTGCCAGTAGTATACCCTCGACTACAGGGCTCCCCTCCTATGGCTACACCTTC
clone size: .; V gene: TRBV5-1; J gene: TRBJ2-2; CDR3 length: 15; D gene: .; CDR3 protein: CASSPRVGDIGELFF; CDR3 DNA: TGCGCCAGCAGCCCCCGGGTGGGAGATATCGGGGAGCTGTTTTTT
clone size: .; V gene: TRBV5-1; J gene: TRBJ1-6; CDR3 length: 14; D gene: TRBD1; CDR3 protein: CASSAGQVDSPLHF; CDR3 DNA: TGCGCCAGCAGCGCGGGACAGGTCGATTCACCCCTCCACTTT
clone size: .; V gene: TRBV5-1; J gene: TRBJ2-3; CDR3 length: 15; D gene: TRBD1; CDR3 protein: CASSVQGAGTDTQYF; CDR3 DNA: TGCGCCAGCAGCGTGCAGGGGGCCGGCACAGATACGCAGTATTTT
clone size: .; V gene: TRBV7-2; J gene: TRBJ2-7; CDR3 length: 15; D gene: TRBD2; CDR3 protein: CASGGTGLAGYEQYF; CDR3 DNA: TGTGCCAGCGGGGGTACGGGACTAGCGGGGTACGAGCAGTACTTC
clone size: .; V gene: TRBV6-1; J gene: TRBJ2-5; CDR3 length: 17; D gene: .; CDR3 protein: CASSGPGGVGGGETQYF; CDR3 DNA: TGTGCCAGCAGTGGACCAGGGGGCGTGGGCGGGGGAGAGACCCAGTACTTC
clone size: .; V gene: TRBV5-1; J gene: TRBJ1-6; CDR3 length: 15; D gene: TRBD1; CDR3 protein: CASSLDGTDNSPLHF; CDR3 DNA: TGCGCCAGCAGCTTGGACGGGACAGATAATTCACCCCTCCACTTT
clone size: .; V gene: TRBV19; J gene: TRBJ1-3; CDR3 length: 16; D gene: .; CDR3 protein: CASSPAGGGSGNTIYF; CDR3 DNA: TGTGCCAGTAGTCCAGCCGGGGGGGGATCTGGAAACACCATATATTTT
clone size: .; V gene: TRBV7-8; J gene: TRBJ1-5; CDR3 length: 17; D gene: .; CDR3 protein: CASSPGTRIYSNQPQHF; CDR3 DNA: TGTGCCAGCAGCCCCGGGACACGCATTTATAGCAATCAGCCCCAGCATTTT